One sample yielded the 22 T cell receptor beta chains listed below, sequenced in a study of blood T cell repertoires in COVID-19. TCRdb's table, derived via immunoSEQ multiplex PCR, lists solely in-frame clones and lacks some. This sample has approximately 170,000 clones, with around four fifths found just once. The sample taken for sequencing was peripheral blood. The receptors here all came from a man between 65 and 85 years old who had recovered from COVID-19.

This chain links TRBV5-5 with TRBJ2-7; 8 nucleotides agree with TRBD2. V gave up 3 bases and J gave up 7 bases; unmatched junction bases: 12. The CDR3 contains 15 residues. Germline CDR1 reads SGHKS; CDR2 reads YYEKEE (reference sequence). The CDR3 reads CASSYVLAAPSEQYF. Here the CDR3 DNA reads TGTGCCAGCAGCTATGTACTAGCGGCCCCCTCGGAGCAGTACTTC.

This clone was seen a few times. Other DNA sequences in this specimen translate into the identical CDR3. The CDR3 region is CASSSQGQSTDTQYF. CDR3 bases: TGTGCCAGCAGCTCGCAGGGCCAGAGCACAGATACGCAGTATTTT. The chain couples TRBV6-5 to TRBJ2-3; D is perhaps TRBD1 (5 bases). This CDR3 is 15 amino acids long. Trimming shortened V by 6 bases and J by 0 bases, and 13 bases separated the two germline ends. Germline assignment: CDR1 MNHEY and CDR2 SVGAGI.

The chain joins TRBV14 to TRBJ1-1, with D possibly matching TRBD1 (5 bases). The V gene lost 1 base and the J gene lost 3 bases, with 9 bases spanning the gap. In germline, CDR1 is SGHDN, CDR2 FVKESK. This CDR3 is 14 amino acids long. The chain's CDR3 is CASSQGGGYTEAFF. CDR3 in DNA: TGTGCCAGCAGCCAAGGGGGGGGATACACTGAAGCTTTCTTT. Drawing the rest from reference TRBV14 and TRBJ1-1, the complete variable domain is EAGVTQFPSHSVIEKGQTVTLRCDPISGHDNLYWYRRVMGKEIKFLLHFVKESKQDESGMPNNRFLAERTGGTYSTLKVQPAELEDSGVYFCASSQGGGYTEAFFGQGTRLTVV.

The J gene is TRBJ1-6, the V gene TRBV5-1; 7 bases align to TRBD1. With V trimmed by 3 bases and J by 4 bases, 7 bases remained unmatched. The length of the CDR3 is 16 residues. Germline values: CDR1 SGHRS, CDR2 YFSETQ. This CDR3 reads CASSWRAGGYNSPLHF. CDR3 bases: TGCGCCAGCAGCTGGCGAGCAGGGGGTTATAATTCACCCCTCCACTTT.

This clone was seen a single time. This rearrangement joins TRBV9 to TRBJ2-2; 8 bases match TRBD2. The CDR3 extends over 18 amino acids. Germline assignment: CDR1 SGDLS and CDR2 YYNGEE. V trimming: 4 bases; J trimming: 0 bases; junction bases outside the gene matches: 11. The CDR3 region has the DNA TGTGCCAGCAGCCCAGGGACTAGTTTCTACGCGAACACCGGGGAGCTGTTTTTT. Its protein product is CASSPGTSFYANTGELFF.

The rearrangement uses TRBV28 and TRBJ2-7; 10 bases agree with TRBD2. The germline V gene has CDR1 MDHEN and CDR2 SYDVKM. This CDR3 contains 19 residues. V trimming: 4 bases; J trimming: 0 bases; junction bases outside the gene matches: 15. This chain's CDR3 is CASSSFPGLAGENSYEQYF. CDR3 nucleotide sequence: TGTGCCAGCAGTTCGTTCCCGGGCCTAGCGGGAGAAAACTCCTACGAGCAGTACTTC.

The J gene is TRBJ2-7, the V gene TRBV6-6; 8 bases fit TRBD2. The CDR3 contains 12 residues. Trimming at V came to 11 bases and at J to 1 base, leaving 4 bases not matched to a gene. Per germline, CDR1 MNHNY and CDR2 SVGAGI (reference sequence). The CDR3 is CASSSGSYEQYF. In DNA form, the CDR3 reads TGTGCCTCGTCTAGCGGGTCCTACGAGCAGTACTTC.

The J gene is TRBJ2-2, the V gene TRBV2, with D unresolved. CDR1 is SNHLY and CDR2 is FYNNEI in the germline V gene. V lost 2 bases to trimming and J lost 1 base, with 11 bases between them. This CDR3 contains 16 residues. The CDR3 loop is CASSESVTLNTGELFF. The CDR3 DNA is TGTGCCAGCAGTGAATCGGTGACACTGAACACCGGGGAGCTGTTTTTT.

The chain employs TRBV6-5 and TRBJ1-5; TRBD1 matches 9 bases. Germline trimming cut 4 bases from V and 3 bases from J; bases unmatched to any gene: 4. Per the germline V gene, CDR1 is MNHEY and CDR2 is SVGAGI. The CDR3 has 15 amino acids. As DNA, the CDR3 is TGTGCCAGCAGTTTGGGGACAGGGTACAATCAGCCCCAGCATTTT. Translated: CASSLGTGYNQPQHF.

V is TRBV7-9 and J is TRBJ1-1; unclear D gene. From germline, CDR1 is SEHNR and CDR2 FQNEAQ (reference sequence). Trimming shortened V by 2 bases and J by 10 bases, and 11 bases separated the two germline ends. There are 12 residues in the CDR3. In nucleotides, the CDR3 is TGTGCCAGCAGCTTAACATCATCTGGAGCTTTCTTT. This codes for CASSLTSSGAFF.

The chain carries TRBV5-1 and TRBJ1-2; the D gene is possibly TRBD1 (6 bases). The CDR3 loop spans 14 amino acids. Germline values: CDR1 SGHRS, CDR2 YFSETQ. Trimming removed 2 bases from V and 5 bases from J, with 13 bases in between. CDR3 nucleotides: TGCGCCAGCAGCTTCACTCCGGACAGTTATGGCTACACCTTC. It translates to CASSFTPDSYGYTF.

The rearrangement links TRBV6-5 to TRBJ2-7; possibly TRBD2 for D (6 bases). The CDR3 spans 15 residues. V shed 2 bases and J shed 4 bases, with 15 bases lying between them. CDR1 and CDR2 (germline): MNHEY, SVGAGI. The DNA of the CDR3 is TGTGCCAGCAGTTACGGGGCTCTGGGACTTTACGAGCAGTACTTC. Translating it yields CASSYGALGLYEQYF.

V and J are TRBV12-3 or TRBV12-4 and TRBJ2-1; the D is unclear. Trimming cost V 2 bases and J 10 bases, with 6 bases left between them. This CDR3 is built from 11 residues. The CDR3 DNA reads TGTGCCAGCAGTTTACTTCGGGAGCAGTTCTTC. Protein product: CASSLLREQFF.

A note on this clone: In the same sample, other DNA sequences code for this CDR3. This chain joins TRBV30 and TRBJ1-5; unclear D gene. The CDR3 spans 13 residues. The V gene's germline CDR1 is GTSNPN and CDR2 SVGIG (reference sequence). Deletions cut 2 bases from V and 1 base from J, with 6 bases between. This CDR3 reads CAWSRGSNQPQHF. The CDR3 DNA reads as TGTGCCTGGAGTAGAGGGAGCAATCAGCCCCAGCATTTT.

V is TRBV9 and J is TRBJ1-6, with D maybe TRBD1 (5 bases). The V gene's germline CDR1 is SGDLS and CDR2 YYNGEE. The CDR3 has 15 residues. V was clipped by 3 bases and J by 3 bases, with 10 bases between them. CDR3: CASSEGISYNSPLHF. CDR3 coding DNA: TGTGCCAGCAGCGAGGGGATCAGCTATAATTCACCCCTCCACTTT.

The genes are TRBV18 and TRBJ2-2, with a weak D call TRBD1 (5 bases). This CDR3 comprises 14 residues. Germline CDR1 is KGHSH and CDR2 is LQKENI. The germline V and J ends were trimmed by 8 bases and 1 base, with 11 bases remaining between them. The CDR3 region has the DNA TGTGCCAGCACCACAGGCCTGAACACCGGGGAGCTGTTTTTT. It encodes CASTTGLNTGELFF.

This chain connects TRBV9 to TRBJ2-3; TRBD2 matches 11 bases. Germline loops: CDR1 SGDLS, CDR2 YYNGEE. This CDR3 comprises 16 residues. J was trimmed by 5 bases and V by 2 bases; bases with no gene match: 7. The CDR3 reads CASSVTTSGMVDTQYF. For the CDR3, the DNA is TGTGCCAGCAGCGTCACGACTAGCGGGATGGTAGATACGCAGTATTTT.

In its sample, this clone was seen a few times. This chain uses TRBV2 with TRBJ2-5, with 8 bases identical to TRBD2. CDR3 length equals 13 residues. V lost 6 bases, J lost 6 bases, and 6 bases stayed unmatched. From germline, CDR1 is SNHLY and CDR2 FYNNEI. CDR3 in amino acids: CASSSSGLKTQYF. The CDR3 bases are TGTGCCAGCAGCTCTAGCGGGTTGAAGACCCAGTACTTC.

This clone has just one count. The CDR3 sequence: CSAVIASGNTIYF. In DNA form, the CDR3 reads TGCAGCGCCGTGATCGCGTCTGGAAACACCATATATTTT. The rearrangement links TRBV29-1 to TRBJ1-3, with D uncertain. V lost 7 bases, J lost 1 base, and 11 bases lay in between. There are 13 residues in the CDR3. The V gene's germline CDR1 is SQVTM and CDR2 ANQGSEA.

The V call is TRBV10-3, the J call TRBJ1-2; D is possibly TRBD1 (5 bases). Germline CDR1 reads ENHRY; CDR2 reads SYGVKD. The CDR3 sequence is 16 residues long. V dropped 4 bases and J dropped 0 bases, with 15 bases sitting between them. CDR3 DNA: TGTGCCATCAGTGGCCCTTTTGACAGAGCTAACTATGGCTACACCTTC. This sequence encodes CAISGPFDRANYGYTF.

In DNA, the CDR3 is TGTGCCAGCTCACCACCGGCAGGGAAGTATGGCTACACCTTC. Translation: CASSPPAGKYGYTF. The chain links TRBV18 to TRBJ1-2; D is perhaps TRBD1 (5 bases). Germline V gene sequence: CDR1 KGHSH, CDR2 LQKENI. The V end lost 0 bases, the J end lost 5 bases, and 10 bases lay between the germline ends. The CDR3 runs 14 residues.

V is TRBV5-4 and J is TRBJ2-5; TRBD2 matches at 7 bases. Trimming at V came to 0 bases and at J to 5 bases, leaving 7 bases not matched to a gene. The CDR3 is 15 amino acids. Germline CDR1 reads SGHNT; CDR2 reads YYREEE (reference sequence). The CDR3 loop is CASSLVGGSGETQYF. The CDR3 coding sequence is TGTGCCAGCAGCTTGGTGGGCGGGAGTGGGGAGACCCAGTACTTC.